These 12 T cell receptor beta chains share one sample of origin, sequenced in a study of identical twins. TCRdb called the 5' RACE reads again in MiXCR, with one record for every CDR3 protein. The repertoire holds under 500,000 distinct CDR3 sequences, with 14% as singletons. These data were also filed under a second study, of yellow fever vaccine responses in identical twins.

The sequencing input was CD4+ T cells sorted from blood. The receptor set was obtained from a woman between 18 and 29 years old in good health.

The CDR3 bases are TGTGCCAGCAGTGAGACAGGGGGCTCCTACGAGCAGTACTTC. Its translation: CASSETGGSYEQYF. The chain employs TRBV2 and TRBJ2-7, with TRBD1 matching 9 bases. CDR3 length: 14 amino acids. Germline loops: CDR1 SNHLY, CDR2 FYNNEI. V shed 3 bases, J shed 0 bases, and the junction held 0 bases outside the gene matches.

The V and J genes are TRBV6-5 and TRBJ1-4, with D unclear. CDR1 is MNHEY and CDR2 is SVGAGI in the germline V gene. The CDR3 is 13 residues long. V was shortened by 2 bases and J by 5 bases, with 6 bases between the two germline ends. The CDR3 spells CASSYSINEKLFF. Written as DNA, the CDR3 is TGTGCCAGCAGTTACAGTATCAATGAAAAACTGTTTTTT.

This clonotype showed up many times. The chain links TRBV5-1 to TRBJ2-5, with TRBD2 identical over 10 bases. The CDR3 spans 16 residues. Germline lookup yields CDR1 SGHRS and CDR2 YFSETQ. V trimming: 0 bases; J trimming: 5 bases; junction bases outside the gene matches: 7. CDR3 coding DNA: TGCGCCAGCAGCTTGGGACGACTAGCGGGCCTCGAGACCCAGTACTTC. It specifies CASSLGRLAGLETQYF.

Written as DNA, the CDR3 is TGTGCCAGCTCACCACTGGGGGGGGCCAGCAATGAGCAGTTCTTC. It translates to CASSPLGGASNEQFF. The genes are TRBV18 and TRBJ2-1; perhaps TRBD2 as D (7 bases). The CDR3 is 15 residues long. Germline assignment: CDR1 KGHSH and CDR2 LQKENI. Trimming removed 1 base at V and 6 bases at J, with 13 bases between.

The chain couples TRBV28 to TRBJ2-7; no clear D gene. This CDR3 has 13 residues. Germline V gene lookup returns CDR1 MDHEN and CDR2 SYDVKM. V lost 2 bases and J 2 bases, leaving 7 bases between the germline ends. The CDR3 sequence is CASSLSNPYEQYF. Written as DNA, the CDR3 is TGTGCCAGCAGTTTAAGTAACCCCTACGAGCAGTACTTC.

The CDR3 bases are TGTGCCAGCAGCCCAATCGTTGGGGACTACGAGCAGTACTTC. It specifies CASSPIVGDYEQYF. The genes are TRBV4-2 and TRBJ2-7; D remains ambiguous. Germline CDR1 LGHNA, CDR2 YNFKEQ. Deletions cut 4 bases from V and 3 bases from J, with 13 bases between. The CDR3 loop spans 14 amino acids.

This clonotype was counted only a few times. V gene TRBV20-1 combines with J gene TRBJ2-7; 15 bases agree with TRBD2. CDR1 is DFQATT, CDR2 SNEGSKA, per germline (reference sequence). The CDR3 is made up of 16 amino acids. Trimming removed 4 bases from V and 5 bases from J; junction bases left unmatched: 9. CDR3 DNA sequence: TGCAGTGCTACATGGACTAGCGGGAGGGCTAGAGACGAGCAGTACTTC. Protein sequence: CSATWTSGRARDEQYF.

The chain couples TRBV11-2 to TRBJ2-4; no definite D call. CDR3 length: 13 residues. V was pared by 7 bases and J by 1 base, with 8 bases between. The germline gives CDR1 SGHAT, CDR2 FQNNGV. The CDR3 sequence is CASNLGAKNIQYF. CDR3 DNA: TGTGCCAGCAACCTTGGGGCCAAAAACATTCAGTACTTC.

Only a few counts were recorded for this clonotype. V gene TRBV6-1 combines with J gene TRBJ2-2; D perhaps matches TRBD2 (5 bases). V lost 6 bases and J lost 7, with 15 bases in between. CDR1 is MNHNS and CDR2 is SASEGT in the germline V gene. The CDR3 length is 14 residues. The CDR3 DNA follows: TGTGCCAGCAGCCCCCTGGGAGCACGCGGGGAGCTGTTTTTT. Translation: CASSPLGARGELFF.

This clonotype was seen a few times. V usage is TRBV5-1 and J usage is TRBJ1-2; 11 bases are shared with TRBD1. The CDR3 sequence is 15 residues long. Trimming at V came to 0 bases and at J to 8 bases, leaving 6 bases not matched to a gene. The germline V gene encodes CDR1 SGHRS and CDR2 YFSETQ. The CDR3 region has the DNA TGCGCCAGCAGCTTGGGCGGACAGGGGGCTGGAGGCTACACCTTC. Encoded protein: CASSLGGQGAGGYTF.

The sample holds a few counts of this clonotype. This CDR3 reads CASSLSSYNSPLHF. CDR3 nucleotides: TGTGCCAGCAGCTTAAGCTCCTATAATTCACCCCTCCACTTT. The rearrangement uses TRBV7-9 and TRBJ1-6; no definite D call. Germline loops: CDR1 SEHNR, CDR2 FQNEAQ (reference sequence). Trimming took 2 bases from V and 0 from J, leaving 2 bases between them. CDR3 length: 14 amino acids.

The rearrangement links TRBV20-1 to TRBJ2-5; TRBD1 matches 7 bases. The CDR3 runs 14 residues. The germline V gene encodes CDR1 DFQATT and CDR2 SNEGSKA (reference sequence). Trimming took 0 bases from V and 2 from J; bases not matched to a gene: 3. The CDR3 nucleotides are TGCAGTGCTAGAGACGGGACAGCTCAAGAGACCCAGTACTTC. It codes for CSARDGTAQETQYF.